Each of the 19 T cell receptor beta chains below was sequenced from the same sample in a study of T cells after yellow fever vaccination (dated by TCRdb to between 2018 and 2021). This specimen's treatment or condition label, interpreted: live attenuated yellow fever vaccine strain. The protocol used for the library was 5' RACE. Sequencing took place on an Illumina NovaSeq 6000. TCRdb applied fastp at Q25 and MiXCR to the public reads, then kept only in-frame beta chains. All rows with the same CDR3 protein become a single entry with the most common DNA and genes. The sample includes a few hundred thousand distinct CDR3 sequences, with approximately 4% observed a single time. Of the sample, 20% to 25% falls within the top ten clones. The sequencing here drew on PBMCs, taken 5 days after the yellow fever booster vaccination. The receptor set was obtained from a man aged 18 to 30 who received the YFV17D yellow fever vaccine.

This clonotype has a count of ten or more. The chain is built from TRBV4-2 and TRBJ1-4, with 11 bases lining up with TRBD1. The trim removed 0 bases at V and 7 bases at J, leaving 4 bases unmatched. The CDR3 contains 16 residues. Looked up from germline, CDR1 is LGHNA and CDR2 is YNFKEQ. CDR3 protein: CASSQDRDRGSEKLFF. The DNA of the CDR3 is TGTGCCAGCAGCCAAGATCGGGACAGGGGGAGTGAAAAACTGTTTTTT.

The CDR3, as DNA: TGTGCCAGTAGTAGACGCGGGACAGGTAATGAGCAGTTCTTC. It translates to CASSRRGTGNEQFF. The rearrangement links TRBV19 to TRBJ2-1; TRBD1 agrees at 8 bases. Unmatched junction bases numbered 6, after V lost 4 bases and J lost 7 bases. Germline V lookup: CDR1 LNHDA, CDR2 SQIVND (reference sequence). This CDR3 has 14 amino acids.

This rearrangement joins TRBV25-1 to TRBJ2-1; maybe TRBD1 (7 bases). Germline values: CDR1 MGHDK, CDR2 SYGVNS. The CDR3 has 13 amino acids. Trimming left V 6 bases short and J 6 bases short, with 12 bases between. CDR3: CASSQGGGNEQFF. For the CDR3, the DNA is TGTGCCAGCAGCCAGGGGGGAGGCAATGAGCAGTTCTTC.

The J gene is TRBJ1-1, the V gene TRBV6-5, with a tentative D call TRBD1 (6 bases). Germline CDR1 MNHEY, CDR2 SVGAGI. Trimming took off 0 bases at V and 11 bases at J, with 16 bases between the two ends. The length of the CDR3 is 14 residues. The CDR3 region has the DNA TGTGCCAGCAGTTACTCGATCGTTTCAGGGGACGCTTTCTTT. This encodes CASSYSIVSGDAFF.

This clonotype has more than one count but fewer than ten. The chain uses TRBV6-2 or TRBV6-3 and TRBJ1-2; D is unresolved. Germline loops: CDR1 MNHEY, CDR2 SVGEGT. V was trimmed by 2 bases and J by 8 bases, leaving 12 bases between them. CDR3 length: 13 amino acids. CDR3 DNA sequence: TGTGCCAGCAGTTACGATGCCGGGGAAGGCTACACCTTC. This encodes CASSYDAGEGYTF.

The chain combines TRBV19 with TRBJ1-3, with D possibly TRBD1 on 5 matching bases. The CDR3 extends over 14 amino acids. CDR1 is LNHDA, CDR2 SQIVND, per germline (reference sequence). V gave up 10 bases and J gave up 1 base, with 14 bases separating them. In nucleotides, the CDR3 is TGTGCCATCGCTGAGGACATTTCTGGAAACACCATATATTTT. Its translation: CAIAEDISGNTIYF.

This clonotype was observed a handful of times. The chain's CDR3 is CATSDFRTGGDTQYF. For the CDR3, the DNA is TGTGCCACCAGTGATTTCCGGACAGGGGGGGATACGCAGTATTTT. This chain connects TRBV24-1 to TRBJ2-3; TRBD1 matches 10 bases. With V trimmed by 1 base and J by 6 bases, 3 bases remained unmatched. This CDR3 contains 15 residues. The germline gives CDR1 KGHDR, CDR2 SFDVKD.

There are a few counts of this clonotype. The CDR3 is CASSLPPGEQFF. CDR3 coding DNA: TGCGCCAGCAGCTTACCCCCCGGTGAGCAGTTCTTC. This chain uses TRBV5-1 with TRBJ2-1, with D unclear. Between the trimmed V and J ends, which lost 2 bases and 9 bases, there was a span of 9 bases. CDR3 length equals 12 residues. The V gene's germline CDR1 is SGHRS and CDR2 YFSETQ.

The chain carries TRBV20-1 and TRBJ2-5; D remains ambiguous. Germline V CDR1 and CDR2: DFQATT, SNEGSKA (reference sequence). V was clipped by 1 base and J by 5 bases, with 8 bases between them. The CDR3 length is 12 residues. As DNA, the CDR3 is TGCAGTGCTAGAGGGGTGAGGGAGACCCAGTACTTC. It yields the protein CSARGVRETQYF.

This clonotype was detected many times. The rearrangement joins TRBV29-1 to TRBJ2-2, with D possibly being TRBD1 (6 bases). Trimming left V 1 base short and J 6 bases short, with 15 bases between. Germline assignment: CDR1 SQVTM and CDR2 ANQGSEA. The CDR3 is 15 residues long. The CDR3 DNA follows: TGCAGCGTTGAAGTTCCGGACAGAGTTCCCGGGGAGCTGTTTTTT. Translation gives CSVEVPDRVPGELFF.

This sequence joins TRBV6-5 and TRBJ1-2; D uncertain. The CDR3 consists of 14 residues. Looked up from germline, CDR1 is MNHEY and CDR2 is SVGAGI. The ends were cut back, 10 bases at V and 4 bases at J, with 19 bases in the middle. The chain's CDR3 is CATGDEPGSYGYTF. CDR3 nucleotide sequence: TGTGCCACCGGAGACGAGCCGGGGAGCTATGGCTACACCTTC.

In this sample, this clonotype turned up a few times. CDR3 sequence reads: CASSQAGTDPYEQYV. CDR3 DNA: TGTGCCAGCAGCCAAGCCGGGACAGACCCCTACGAGCAGTACGTC. The chain is built from TRBV5-5 and TRBJ2-7; TRBD1 matches 7 bases. CDR3 length: 15 amino acids. With 4 bases clipped from V and 2 bases from J, the junction kept 9 bases outside the gene matches. The germline gives CDR1 SGHKS, CDR2 YYEKEE (reference sequence).

The chain uses TRBV7-3 and TRBJ2-2; tentatively, D is TRBD1 or TRBD2 (5 bases each). CDR1 is SGHTA, CDR2 FQGTGA, per germline. V was cut by 2 bases and J by 0 bases, with 16 bases left in between. The CDR3 contains 18 residues. The CDR3 nucleotides are TGTGCCAGCAGCTTATATCCATCGGGACCAGCGAACACCGGGGAGCTGTTTTTT. It encodes CASSLYPSGPANTGELFF.

This clonotype showed up just a few times. The CDR3 DNA reads as TGTGCCAGCAGGCCCCTAGCAAACGGGGAGCTGTTTTTT. The encoded protein is CASRPLANGELFF. This chain uses TRBV6-5 with TRBJ2-2, with TRBD2 as a possible D gene (5 bases). This CDR3 spans 13 amino acids. Trimming pared 6 bases from V and 7 bases from J, leaving 12 bases between. Germline lookup yields CDR1 MNHEY and CDR2 SVGAGI.

This clonotype was detected a few times. The chain combines TRBV10-2 with TRBJ2-1; D may correspond to TRBD1 or TRBD2 (5 bases each). Germline values: CDR1 WSHSY, CDR2 SAAADI. The CDR3 has 12 amino acids. V lost 8 bases to trimming and J lost 6 bases, with 11 bases between them. The CDR3 region is CASEGSPNEQFF. CDR3 coding DNA: TGCGCCAGCGAGGGGTCCCCCAATGAGCAGTTCTTC.

This clonotype was recorded at least ten times. V usage is TRBV9 and J usage is TRBJ2-5, with 9 nucleotides matching TRBD2. CDR3 length equals 14 residues. Germline-derived CDR1 and CDR2 are SGDLS and YYNGEE. V shed 6 bases, J shed 5 bases, and the junction held 8 bases outside the gene matches. DNA for the CDR3: TGTGCCAGCACCCAGTCGGCGGGAGGGGAGACCCAGTACTTC. Its translation is CASTQSAGGETQYF. Full variable domain (outside the CDR3, taken from reference TRBV9 and TRBJ2-5): DSGVTQTPKHLITATGQRVTLRCSPRSGDLSVYWYQQSLDQGLQFLIQYYNGEERAKGNILERFSAQQFPDLHSELNLSSLELGDSALYFCASTQSAGGETQYFGPGTRLLVL.

The chain employs TRBV20-1 and TRBJ2-7, with D perhaps TRBD2 (5 bases). The CDR3 loop spans 13 amino acids. Germline values: CDR1 DFQATT, CDR2 SNEGSKA (reference sequence). Deletions cut 3 bases from V and 2 bases from J, with 11 bases between. In nucleotides, the CDR3 is TGCAGTGCTAGCGAGGGTCTCACCTACGAGCAGTACTTC. It is translated as CSASEGLTYEQYF.

This clonotype was seen ten or more times. This chain's CDR3 is CASSVLGSIKGNEQFF. Here the CDR3 DNA reads TGTGCCAGCAGCGTACTAGGTAGTATCAAGGGGAATGAGCAGTTCTTC. The gene calls are TRBV7-6 and TRBJ2-1; possibly TRBD1 or TRBD2 for D (5 bases each). Germline values: CDR1 SGHVS, CDR2 FNYEAQ. This CDR3 is built from 16 residues. Trimming pared 5 bases from V and 7 bases from J, leaving 21 bases between.

This clonotype was seen a few times. V is TRBV19 and J is TRBJ1-5, with D tentatively TRBD1 (6 bases). The CDR3 loop spans 14 amino acids. Looked up from germline, CDR1 is LNHDA and CDR2 is SQIVND (reference sequence). The V gene lost 1 base and the J gene lost 7 bases, with 11 bases spanning the gap. The CDR3: CASSIGAGDQPQHF. CDR3 bases: TGTGCCAGTAGTATAGGCGCAGGGGACCAGCCCCAGCATTTT.